The TCR beta chain under discussion was sequenced for a study of OX40 agonist ivuxolimab in advanced cancers. The method was immunoSEQ multiplex PCR; TCRdb's version includes in-frame clones alone and lacks a portion of them. The sample consists of about 73,000 clones, about 93% of them appearing once. This CDR3 spans 13 amino acids. V lost 6 bases, J lost 0 bases, and 6 bases lay in between. Germline V gene sequence: CDR1 SNHLY, CDR2 FYNNEI. The gene calls are TRBV2 and TRBJ2-1; unclear D gene. The receptor's source is an adult with an advanced solid tumor such as melanoma, head and neck, liver or kidney cancer. The sample here was CD4+ or CD8+ T cells sorted from blood, taken in a trial of the OX40 agonist ivuxolimab. DNA for the CDR3: TGTGCCAGCAGCCCCAGCTCCTACAATGAGCAGTTCTTC. This codes for CASSPSSYNEQFF.